A selection of T cell receptor beta chains follows, all from one sample in a study of cytomegalovirus exposure and HLA in healthy donors. Here immunoSEQ multiplex PCR was the method, and the copy in TCRdb shows in-frame clones only, minus some. The repertoire consists of 180,000 or so clones, with about 80% occurring once and the leading ten covering around 15%. The sequenced sample was PBMCs. The receptors shown here come from a man aged 50 to 60 in good health and CMV-seropositive. The CDR3 runs from the conserved cysteine through the conserved F or W. D genes are given only for firm matches. Clone sizes are given selectively: once, few, many, or a class where the clone is expanded.

TRBV6-1,TRBJ2-7,once,TRBD2,CASTAAGKSYEQYF,TGTGCCAGCACCGCAGCGGGGAAATCCTACGAGCAGTACTTC
TRBV2,TRBJ2-5,once,TRBD2,CASSEAGRGTQETQYF,TGTGCCAGCAGTGAAGCGGGGCGGGGGACCCAAGAGACCCAGTACTTC
TRBV28,TRBJ1-3,.,.,CASRDSGALGGNTIYF,TGTGCCAGCAGAGACTCAGGGGCACTCGGTGGAAACACCATATATTTT
TRBV19,TRBJ1-1,.,TRBD1,CASRPDRGNTEAFF,TGTGCCAGTAGACCCGACAGGGGGAACACTGAAGCTTTCTTT
TRBV6-6,TRBJ2-3,.,.,CASAARDTFYTDTQYF,TGTGCCAGCGCAGCCAGGGACACTTTTTACACAGATACGCAGTATTTT
TRBV19,TRBJ1-4,once,.,CASSIPGKGEKLFF,TGTGCCAGTAGTATCCCAGGGAAGGGTGAAAAACTGTTTTTT
TRBV7-6,TRBJ2-7,.,TRBD2,CASSLLGGGAREQYF,TGTGCCAGCAGCTTATTGGGCGGGGGGGCTCGAGAGCAGTACTTC
TRBV13,TRBJ1-5,once,TRBD1,CASSSNRGSQPQHF,TGTGCCAGCAGCTCTAACAGGGGAAGTCAGCCCCAACATTTT
TRBV18,TRBJ1-2,.,.,CASSRGTNTANYGYTF,TGTGCCAGCTCCCGAGGGACAAACACAGCTAACTATGGCTACACCTTC
TRBV2,TRBJ1-5,.,.,CASSPVLISNQPQHF,TGTGCCAGCAGTCCGGTACTTATTAGCAATCAGCCCCAGCATTTT
TRBV10-3,TRBJ1-2,.,TRBD1,CAISASGGNYGYTF,TGTGCCATCAGTGCGTCAGGGGGTAACTATGGCTACACCTTC
TRBV19,TRBJ1-5,.,.,CASSSSQEMNQPQHF,TGTGCCAGTAGTTCCTCCCAGGAAATGAATCAGCCCCAGCATTTT
TRBV5-4,TRBJ2-4,.,.,CASSTDSSLAKNIQYF,TGTGCCAGCAGCACAGACAGTTCGCTAGCCAAAAACATTCAGTACTTC
TRBV27,TRBJ2-1,.,TRBD1,CAIQDRALDNEQFF,TGTGCCATCCAGGACAGGGCTTTAGACAATGAGCAGTTCTTC
TRBV19,TRBJ2-3,.,.,CASRRSWQGTDTQYF,TGTGCCAGTAGGAGAAGTTGGCAGGGCACAGATACGCAGTATTTT
TRBV18,TRBJ2-6,.,.,CASSPQGLGANVLTF,TGTGCCAGCTCACCCCAGGGCTTGGGGGCCAACGTCCTGACTTTC
TRBV27,TRBJ2-2,.,.,CASSFGLYTGELFF,TGTGCCAGCAGTTTCGGACTTTACACCGGGGAGCTGTTTTTT
TRBV27,TRBJ2-1,.,TRBD2,CASSLSLGGYNEQFF,TGTGCCAGCAGTTTATCTCTGGGAGGGTACAATGAGCAGTTCTTC
TRBV6-6,TRBJ2-6,once,TRBD1,CASSYPGGVGANVLTF,TGTGCCAGCAGTTACCCAGGGGGTGTGGGGGCCAACGTCCTGACTTTC
TRBV7-2,TRBJ2-5,.,TRBD2,CASSLMRGSETQYF,TGTGCCAGCAGCTTAATGCGGGGGTCGGAGACCCAGTACTTC
TRBV5-1,TRBJ2-6,.,TRBD1,CASSPNTGAGANVLTF,TGCGCCAGCAGCCCGAATACAGGGGCCGGGGCCAACGTCCTGACTTTC
TRBV4-1,TRBJ1-1,.,.,CASSQEWALGAEAFF,TGCGCCAGCAGCCAAGAGTGGGCCCTCGGGGCTGAAGCTTTCTTT
TRBV5-6,TRBJ2-7,.,TRBD1,CASSLFLGQTYEQYF,TGTGCCAGCAGCTTGTTCTTGGGACAGACCTACGAGCAGTACTTC
TRBV29-1,TRBJ1-2,.,TRBD1,CSVPGTGGASVYGYTF,TGCAGCGTTCCCGGGACAGGGGGTGCGTCGGTCTATGGCTACACCTTC
TRBV5-1,TRBJ1-3,.,.,CASSLMGASSGNTIYF,TGCGCCAGCAGCTTGATGGGGGCCAGCTCTGGAAACACCATATATTTT
TRBV6-1,TRBJ2-7,.,TRBD1,CASTKETGIWQYF,TGTGCCAGCACTAAAGAGACAGGGATCTGGCAGTACTTC
TRBV4-1,TRBJ2-3,.,TRBD2,CASSQDESGGAHNTQYF,TGCGCCAGCAGCCAAGATGAGAGCGGGGGGGCTCACAATACGCAGTATTTT
TRBV5-3,TRBJ2-2,.,.,CARSLFSCVNTGELFF,TGTGCCAGAAGCTTGTTTTCGTGTGTTAACACCGGGGAGCTGTTTTTT
TRBV6-1,TRBJ1-1,.,.,CASKAPENTEAFF,TGTGCCAGCAAAGCGCCAGAGAACACTGAAGCTTTCTTT